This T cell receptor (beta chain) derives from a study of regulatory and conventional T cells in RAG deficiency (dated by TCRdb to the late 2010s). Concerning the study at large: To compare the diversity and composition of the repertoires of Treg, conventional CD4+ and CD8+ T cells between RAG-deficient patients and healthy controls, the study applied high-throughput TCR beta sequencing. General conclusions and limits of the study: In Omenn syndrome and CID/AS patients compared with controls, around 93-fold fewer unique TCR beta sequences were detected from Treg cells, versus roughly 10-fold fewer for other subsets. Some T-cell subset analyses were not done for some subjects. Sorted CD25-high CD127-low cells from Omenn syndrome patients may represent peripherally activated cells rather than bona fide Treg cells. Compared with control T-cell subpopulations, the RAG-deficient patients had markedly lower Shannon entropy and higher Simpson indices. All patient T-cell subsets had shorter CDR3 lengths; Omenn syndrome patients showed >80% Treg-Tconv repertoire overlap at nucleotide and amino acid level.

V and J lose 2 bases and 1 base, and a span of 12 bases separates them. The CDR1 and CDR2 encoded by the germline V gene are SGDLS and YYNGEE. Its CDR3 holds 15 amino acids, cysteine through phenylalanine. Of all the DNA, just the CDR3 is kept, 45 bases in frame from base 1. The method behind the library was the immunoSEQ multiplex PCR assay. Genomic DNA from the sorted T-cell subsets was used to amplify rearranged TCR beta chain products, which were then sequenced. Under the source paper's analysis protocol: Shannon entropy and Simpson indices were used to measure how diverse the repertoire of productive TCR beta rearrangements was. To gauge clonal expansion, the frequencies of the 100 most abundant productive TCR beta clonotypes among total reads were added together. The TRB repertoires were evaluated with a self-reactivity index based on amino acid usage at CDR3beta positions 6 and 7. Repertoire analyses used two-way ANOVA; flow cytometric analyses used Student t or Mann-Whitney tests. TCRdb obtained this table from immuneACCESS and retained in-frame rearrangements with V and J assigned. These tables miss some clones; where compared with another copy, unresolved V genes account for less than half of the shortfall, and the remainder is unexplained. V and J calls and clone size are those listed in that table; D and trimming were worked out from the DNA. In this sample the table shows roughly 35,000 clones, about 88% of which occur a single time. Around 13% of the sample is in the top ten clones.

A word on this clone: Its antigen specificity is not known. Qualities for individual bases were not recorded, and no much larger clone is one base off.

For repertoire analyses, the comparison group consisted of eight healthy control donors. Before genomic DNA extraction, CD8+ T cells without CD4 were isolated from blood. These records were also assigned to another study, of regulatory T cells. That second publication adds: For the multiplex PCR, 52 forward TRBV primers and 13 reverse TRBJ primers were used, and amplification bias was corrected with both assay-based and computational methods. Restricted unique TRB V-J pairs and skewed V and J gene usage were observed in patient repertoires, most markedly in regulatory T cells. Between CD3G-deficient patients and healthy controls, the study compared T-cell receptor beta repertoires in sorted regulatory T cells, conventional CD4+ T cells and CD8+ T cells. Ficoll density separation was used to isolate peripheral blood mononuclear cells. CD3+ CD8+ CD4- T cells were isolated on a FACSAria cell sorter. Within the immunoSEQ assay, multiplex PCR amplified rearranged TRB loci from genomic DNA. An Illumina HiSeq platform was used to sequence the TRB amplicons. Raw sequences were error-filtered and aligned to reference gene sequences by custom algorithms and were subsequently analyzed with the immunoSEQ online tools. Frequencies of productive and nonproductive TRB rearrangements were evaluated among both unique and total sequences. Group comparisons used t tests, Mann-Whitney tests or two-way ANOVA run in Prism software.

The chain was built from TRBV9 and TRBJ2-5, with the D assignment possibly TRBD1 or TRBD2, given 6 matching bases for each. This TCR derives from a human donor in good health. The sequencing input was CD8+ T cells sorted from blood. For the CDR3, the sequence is CASSVRGQPQETQYF. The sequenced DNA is TGTGCCAGCAGCGTCCGGGGGCAGCCCCAAGAGACCCAGTACTTC.